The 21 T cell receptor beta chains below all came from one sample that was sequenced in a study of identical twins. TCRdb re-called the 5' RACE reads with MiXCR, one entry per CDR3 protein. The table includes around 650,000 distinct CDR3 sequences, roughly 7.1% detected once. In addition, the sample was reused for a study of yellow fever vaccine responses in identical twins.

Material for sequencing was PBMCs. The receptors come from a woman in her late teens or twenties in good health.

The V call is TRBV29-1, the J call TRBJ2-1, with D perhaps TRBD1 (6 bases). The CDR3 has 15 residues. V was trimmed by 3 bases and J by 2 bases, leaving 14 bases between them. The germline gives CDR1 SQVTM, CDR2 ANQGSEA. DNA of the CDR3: TGCAGCGTTGACAAGGACAGCCTTACCTACAATGAGCAGTTCTTC. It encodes CSVDKDSLTYNEQFF.

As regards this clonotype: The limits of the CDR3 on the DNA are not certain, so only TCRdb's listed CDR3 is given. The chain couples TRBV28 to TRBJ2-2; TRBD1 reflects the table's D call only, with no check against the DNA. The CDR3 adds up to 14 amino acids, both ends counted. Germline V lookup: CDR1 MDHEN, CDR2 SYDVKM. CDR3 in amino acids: CASILDSSTGELFF.

The CDR3 reads CASSLFGEQETQYF. CDR3 nucleotide sequence: TGTGCCAGCAGCTTATTTGGTGAGCAAGAGACCCAGTACTTC. The J gene is TRBJ2-5, the V gene TRBV7-2, with D unclear. V lost 2 bases, J lost 2 bases, and 9 bases lay in between. The germline V gene has CDR1 SGHTA and CDR2 FQGNSA. This CDR3 comprises 14 residues.

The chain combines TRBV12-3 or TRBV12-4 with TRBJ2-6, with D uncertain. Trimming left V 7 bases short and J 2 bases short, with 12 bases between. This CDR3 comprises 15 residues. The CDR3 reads CASTMRGTGANVLTF. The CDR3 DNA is TGTGCCAGCACCATGCGTGGGACTGGGGCCAACGTCCTGACTTTC.

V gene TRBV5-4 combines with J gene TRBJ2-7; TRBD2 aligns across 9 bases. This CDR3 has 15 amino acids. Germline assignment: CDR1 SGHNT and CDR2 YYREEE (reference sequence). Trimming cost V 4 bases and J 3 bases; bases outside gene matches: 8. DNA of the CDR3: TGTGCCAGCAGCACAAGTCCTAGCGGGGACTACGAGCAGTACTTC. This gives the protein CASSTSPSGDYEQYF.

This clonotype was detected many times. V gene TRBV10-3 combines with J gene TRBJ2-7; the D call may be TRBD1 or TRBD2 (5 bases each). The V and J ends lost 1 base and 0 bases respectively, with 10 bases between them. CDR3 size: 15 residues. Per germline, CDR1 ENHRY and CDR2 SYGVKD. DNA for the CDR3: TGTGCCATCAGTGAGTGGGGGACCAGCTCCTACGAGCAGTACTTC. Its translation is CAISEWGTSSYEQYF.

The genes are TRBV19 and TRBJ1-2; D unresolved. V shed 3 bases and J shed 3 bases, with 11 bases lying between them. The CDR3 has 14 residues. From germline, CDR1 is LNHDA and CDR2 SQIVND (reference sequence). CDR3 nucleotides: TGTGCCAGTAGTATTCGTGGGTGGGACTATGGCTACACCTTC. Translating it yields CASSIRGWDYGYTF.

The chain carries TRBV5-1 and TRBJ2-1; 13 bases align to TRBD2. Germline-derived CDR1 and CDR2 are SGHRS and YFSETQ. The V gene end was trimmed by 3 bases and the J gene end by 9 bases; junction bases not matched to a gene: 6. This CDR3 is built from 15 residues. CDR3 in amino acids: CASSWTSGRWGEQFF. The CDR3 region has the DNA TGCGCCAGCAGCTGGACTAGCGGGAGATGGGGTGAGCAGTTCTTC.

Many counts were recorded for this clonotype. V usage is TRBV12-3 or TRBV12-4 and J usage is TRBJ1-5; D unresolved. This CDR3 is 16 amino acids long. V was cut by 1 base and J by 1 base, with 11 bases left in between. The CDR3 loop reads CASSLGGIGSNQPQHF. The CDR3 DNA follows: TGTGCCAGCAGTTTAGGAGGAATCGGGAGCAATCAGCCCCAGCATTTT.

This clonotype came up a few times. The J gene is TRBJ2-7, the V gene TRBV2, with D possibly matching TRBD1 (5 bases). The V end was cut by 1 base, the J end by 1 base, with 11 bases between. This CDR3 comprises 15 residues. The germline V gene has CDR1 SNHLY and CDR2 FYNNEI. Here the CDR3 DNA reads TGTGCCAGCAGTGAAGGCCTGACAGAGTCCTACGAGCAGTACGTC. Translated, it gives CASSEGLTESYEQYV.

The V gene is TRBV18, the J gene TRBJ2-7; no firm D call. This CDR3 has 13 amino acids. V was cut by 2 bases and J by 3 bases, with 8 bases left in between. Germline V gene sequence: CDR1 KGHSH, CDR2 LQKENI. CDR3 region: CASSPGQDYEQYV. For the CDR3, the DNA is TGTGCCAGCTCACCAGGGCAGGACTACGAGCAGTACGTC.

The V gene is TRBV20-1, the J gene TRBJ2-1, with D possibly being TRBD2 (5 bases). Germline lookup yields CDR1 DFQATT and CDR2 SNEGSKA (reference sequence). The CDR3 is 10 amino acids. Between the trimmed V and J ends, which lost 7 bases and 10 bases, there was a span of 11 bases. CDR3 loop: CSVGALEQFF. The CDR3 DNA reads TGCAGTGTGGGAGCCCTCGAGCAGTTCTTC.

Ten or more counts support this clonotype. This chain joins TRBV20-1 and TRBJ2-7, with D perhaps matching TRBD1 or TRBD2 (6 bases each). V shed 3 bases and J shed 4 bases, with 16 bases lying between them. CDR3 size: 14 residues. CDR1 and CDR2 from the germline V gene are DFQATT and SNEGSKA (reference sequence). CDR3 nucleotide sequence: TGCAGTGCTAGTCCGCGCAGGGGAGGATACGAGCAGTACGTC. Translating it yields CSASPRRGGYEQYV.

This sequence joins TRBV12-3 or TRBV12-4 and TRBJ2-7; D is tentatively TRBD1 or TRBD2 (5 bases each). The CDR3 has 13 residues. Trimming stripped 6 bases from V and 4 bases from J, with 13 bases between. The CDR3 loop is CASRQLGDYEQYF. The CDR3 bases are TGTGCCAGCAGACAACTAGGGGATTACGAGCAGTACTTC.

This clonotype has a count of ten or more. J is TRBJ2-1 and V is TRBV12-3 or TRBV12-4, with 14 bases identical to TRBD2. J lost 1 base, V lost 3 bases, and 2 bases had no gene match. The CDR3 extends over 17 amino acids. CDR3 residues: CASSFGLAGGSYNEQFF. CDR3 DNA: TGTGCCAGCAGTTTTGGACTAGCGGGGGGATCCTACAATGAGCAGTTCTTC.

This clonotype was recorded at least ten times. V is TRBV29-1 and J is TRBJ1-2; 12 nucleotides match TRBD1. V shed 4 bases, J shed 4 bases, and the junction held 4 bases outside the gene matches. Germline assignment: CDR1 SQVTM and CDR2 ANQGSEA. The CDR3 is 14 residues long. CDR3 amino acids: CSVAGQGAVYGYTF. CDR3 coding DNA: TGCAGCGTTGCGGGACAGGGGGCCGTCTATGGCTACACCTTC.

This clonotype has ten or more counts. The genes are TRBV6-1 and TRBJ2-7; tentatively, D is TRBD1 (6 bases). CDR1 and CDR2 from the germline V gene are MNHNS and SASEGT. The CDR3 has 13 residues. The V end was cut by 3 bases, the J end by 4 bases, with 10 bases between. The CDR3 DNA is TGTGCCAGCAGTGATCAACAGGGATACGAGCAGTACGTC. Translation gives CASSDQQGYEQYV.

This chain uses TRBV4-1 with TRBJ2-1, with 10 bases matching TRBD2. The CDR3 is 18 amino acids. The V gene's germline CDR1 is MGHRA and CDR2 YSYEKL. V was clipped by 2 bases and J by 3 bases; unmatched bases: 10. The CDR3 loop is CASSQPVRLAGVYNEQFF. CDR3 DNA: TGCGCCAGCAGCCAACCAGTGCGCCTAGCGGGGGTCTACAATGAGCAGTTCTTC.

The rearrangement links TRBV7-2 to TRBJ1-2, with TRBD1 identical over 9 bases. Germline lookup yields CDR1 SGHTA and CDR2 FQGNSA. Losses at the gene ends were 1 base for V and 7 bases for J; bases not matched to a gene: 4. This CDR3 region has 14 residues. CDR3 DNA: TGTGCCAGCAGCTTAGGGACAGGGGCTGGTGGCTACACCTTC. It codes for CASSLGTGAGGYTF.

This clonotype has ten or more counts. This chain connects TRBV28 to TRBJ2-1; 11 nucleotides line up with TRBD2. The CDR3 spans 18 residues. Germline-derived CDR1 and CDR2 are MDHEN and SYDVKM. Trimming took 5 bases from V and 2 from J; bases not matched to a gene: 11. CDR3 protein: CASSGFLAGGGPYNEQFF. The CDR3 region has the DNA TGTGCCAGCAGTGGATTCCTAGCGGGAGGCGGGCCCTACAATGAGCAGTTCTTC.

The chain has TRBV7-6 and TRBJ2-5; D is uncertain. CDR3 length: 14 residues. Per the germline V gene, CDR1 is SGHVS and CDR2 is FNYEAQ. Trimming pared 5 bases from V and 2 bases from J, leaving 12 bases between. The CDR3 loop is CASSANKLQETQYF. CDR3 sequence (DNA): TGTGCCAGCAGCGCCAACAAGCTTCAAGAGACCCAGTACTTC.